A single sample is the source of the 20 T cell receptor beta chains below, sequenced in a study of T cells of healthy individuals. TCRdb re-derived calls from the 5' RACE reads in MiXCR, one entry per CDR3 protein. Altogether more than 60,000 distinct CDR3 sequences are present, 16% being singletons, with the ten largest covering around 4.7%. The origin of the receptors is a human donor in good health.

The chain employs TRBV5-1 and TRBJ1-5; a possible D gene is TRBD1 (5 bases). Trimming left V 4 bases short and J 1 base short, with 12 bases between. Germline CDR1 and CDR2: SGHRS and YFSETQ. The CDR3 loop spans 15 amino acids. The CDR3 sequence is CASSMGLTSNQPQHF. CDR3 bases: TGCGCCAGCAGCATGGGGCTTACAAGCAATCAGCCCCAGCATTTT.

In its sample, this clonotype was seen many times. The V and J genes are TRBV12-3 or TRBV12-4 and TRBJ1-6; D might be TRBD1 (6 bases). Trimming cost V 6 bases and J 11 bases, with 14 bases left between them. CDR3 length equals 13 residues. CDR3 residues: CASSGQQKPPLHF. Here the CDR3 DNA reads TGTGCCAGCAGCGGACAGCAGAAACCACCCCTCCACTTT.

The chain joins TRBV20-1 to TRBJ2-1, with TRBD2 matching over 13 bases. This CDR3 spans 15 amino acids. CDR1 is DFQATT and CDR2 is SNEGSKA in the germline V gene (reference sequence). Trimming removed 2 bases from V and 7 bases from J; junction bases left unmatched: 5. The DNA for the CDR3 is TGCAGTGCTAGACCGGGACTAGCGGGGATAAATGAGCAGTTCTTC. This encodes CSARPGLAGINEQFF.

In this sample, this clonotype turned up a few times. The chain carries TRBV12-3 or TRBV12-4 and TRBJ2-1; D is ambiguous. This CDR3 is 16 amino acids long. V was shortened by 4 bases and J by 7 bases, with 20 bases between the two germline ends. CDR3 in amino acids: CASSSKSLPVWNEQFF. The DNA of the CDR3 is TGTGCCAGCAGTTCGAAGTCGTTACCAGTCTGGAATGAGCAGTTCTTC.

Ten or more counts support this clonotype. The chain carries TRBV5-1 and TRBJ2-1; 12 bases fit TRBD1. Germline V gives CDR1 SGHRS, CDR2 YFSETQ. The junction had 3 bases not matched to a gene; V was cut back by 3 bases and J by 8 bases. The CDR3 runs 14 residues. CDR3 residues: CASSSGTGGDEQFF. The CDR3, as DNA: TGCGCCAGCAGCTCCGGGACAGGGGGCGATGAGCAGTTCTTC. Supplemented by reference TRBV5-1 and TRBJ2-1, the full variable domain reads KAGVTQTPRYLIKTRGQQVTLSCSPISGHRSVSWYQQTPGQGLQFLFEYFSETQRNKGNFPGRFSGRQFSNSRSEMNVSTLELGDSALYLCASSSGTGGDEQFFGPGTRLTVL.

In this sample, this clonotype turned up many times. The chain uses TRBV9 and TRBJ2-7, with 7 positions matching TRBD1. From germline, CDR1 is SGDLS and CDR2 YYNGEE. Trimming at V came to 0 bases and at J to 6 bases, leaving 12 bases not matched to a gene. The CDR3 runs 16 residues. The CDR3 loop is CASSVGGTTGRSEQYF. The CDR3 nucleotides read TGTGCCAGCAGCGTAGGGGGAACGACAGGGAGATCCGAGCAGTACTTC.

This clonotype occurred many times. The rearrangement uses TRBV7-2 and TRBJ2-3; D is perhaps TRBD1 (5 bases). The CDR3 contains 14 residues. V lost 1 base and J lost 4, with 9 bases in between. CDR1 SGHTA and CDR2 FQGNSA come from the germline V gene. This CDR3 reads CASSLGGRADTQYF. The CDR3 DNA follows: TGTGCCAGCAGCTTAGGGGGCCGGGCAGATACGCAGTATTTT.

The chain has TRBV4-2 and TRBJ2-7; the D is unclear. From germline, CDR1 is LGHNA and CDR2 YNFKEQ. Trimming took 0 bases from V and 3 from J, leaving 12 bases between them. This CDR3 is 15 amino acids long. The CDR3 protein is CASSQDQVHVYEQYF. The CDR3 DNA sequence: TGTGCCAGCAGCCAAGATCAGGTCCACGTCTACGAGCAGTACTTC.

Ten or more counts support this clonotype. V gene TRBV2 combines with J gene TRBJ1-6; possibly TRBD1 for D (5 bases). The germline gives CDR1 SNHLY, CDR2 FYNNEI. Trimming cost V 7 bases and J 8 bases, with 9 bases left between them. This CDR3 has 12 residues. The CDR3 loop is CASIRDHSPLHF. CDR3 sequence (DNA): TGTGCCAGCATCAGGGACCATTCACCCCTCCACTTT.

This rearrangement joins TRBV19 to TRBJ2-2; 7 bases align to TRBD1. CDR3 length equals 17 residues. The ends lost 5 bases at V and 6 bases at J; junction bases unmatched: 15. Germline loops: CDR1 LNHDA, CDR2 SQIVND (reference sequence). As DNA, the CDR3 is TGTGCCAGTAGTTCCCCCCCCGGACAGGAGGTATCCGGGGAGCTGTTTTTT. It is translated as CASSSPPGQEVSGELFF.

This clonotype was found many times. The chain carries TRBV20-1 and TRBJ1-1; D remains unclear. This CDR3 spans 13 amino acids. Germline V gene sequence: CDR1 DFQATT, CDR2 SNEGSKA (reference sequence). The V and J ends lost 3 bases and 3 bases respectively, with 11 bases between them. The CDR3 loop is CSARGTVDTEAFF. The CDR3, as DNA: TGCAGTGCTAGGGGAACTGTTGACACTGAAGCTTTCTTT.

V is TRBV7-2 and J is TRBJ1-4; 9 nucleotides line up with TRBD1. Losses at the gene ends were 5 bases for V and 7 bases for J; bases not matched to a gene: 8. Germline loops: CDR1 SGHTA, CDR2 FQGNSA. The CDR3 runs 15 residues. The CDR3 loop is CASSLGPDRGEKLFF. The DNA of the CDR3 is TGTGCCAGCAGCCTGGGGCCGGACAGGGGTGAAAAACTGTTTTTT.

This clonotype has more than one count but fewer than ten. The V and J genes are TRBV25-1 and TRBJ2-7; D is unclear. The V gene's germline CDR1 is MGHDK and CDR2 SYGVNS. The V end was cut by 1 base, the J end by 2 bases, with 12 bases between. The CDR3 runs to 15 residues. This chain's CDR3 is CASSESGRSAYEQYF. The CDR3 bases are TGTGCCAGCAGTGAATCAGGCAGGTCCGCCTACGAGCAGTACTTC.

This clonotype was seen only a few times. The CDR3 sequence is CSAQAGAGVTDTQYF. CDR3 DNA sequence: TGCAGTGCCCAGGCGGGGGCGGGGGTAACAGATACGCAGTATTTT. This rearrangement joins TRBV20-1 to TRBJ2-3; maybe TRBD2 (7 bases). Trimming stripped 6 bases from V and 3 bases from J, with 19 bases between. Germline V gene lookup returns CDR1 DFQATT and CDR2 SNEGSKA (reference sequence). The CDR3 covers 15 residues.

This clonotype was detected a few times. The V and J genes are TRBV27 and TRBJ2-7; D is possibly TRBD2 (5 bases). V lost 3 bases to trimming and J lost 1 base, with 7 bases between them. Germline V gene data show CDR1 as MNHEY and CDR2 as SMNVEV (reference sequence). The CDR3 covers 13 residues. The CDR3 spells CASSFGVSYEQYF. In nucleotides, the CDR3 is TGTGCCAGCAGTTTCGGGGTTTCCTACGAGCAGTACTTC.

CDR3 DNA: TGTGCCAGCAGCCAAGGACATAACACCGGGGAGCTGTTTTTT. Its translation is CASSQGHNTGELFF. This chain links TRBV3-1 with TRBJ2-2; D is undetermined. V lost 1 base and J lost 2, with 5 bases in between. The CDR3 length is 14 residues. CDR1 and CDR2 from the germline V gene are LGHDT and YNNKEL (reference sequence).

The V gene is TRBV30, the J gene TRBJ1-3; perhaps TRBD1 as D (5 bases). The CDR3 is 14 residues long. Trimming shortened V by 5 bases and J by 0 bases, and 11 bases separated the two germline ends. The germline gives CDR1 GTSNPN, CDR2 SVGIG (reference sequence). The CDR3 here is CAWAVGGSGNTIYF. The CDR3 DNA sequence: TGTGCCTGGGCTGTTGGGGGCTCTGGAAACACCATATATTTT.

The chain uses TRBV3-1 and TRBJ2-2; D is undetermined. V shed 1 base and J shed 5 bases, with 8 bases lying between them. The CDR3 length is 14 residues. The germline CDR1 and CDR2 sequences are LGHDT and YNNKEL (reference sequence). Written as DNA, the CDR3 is TGTGCCAGCAGCCAAGTTCTGGGGACCGGGGAGCTGTTTTTT. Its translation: CASSQVLGTGELFF.

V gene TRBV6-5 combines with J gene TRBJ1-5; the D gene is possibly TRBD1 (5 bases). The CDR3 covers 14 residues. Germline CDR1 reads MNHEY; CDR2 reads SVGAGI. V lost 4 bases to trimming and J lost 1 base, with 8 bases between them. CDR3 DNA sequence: TGTGCCAGCAGTTCAGGGTTAAGCAATCAGCCCCAGCATTTT. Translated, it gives CASSSGLSNQPQHF.

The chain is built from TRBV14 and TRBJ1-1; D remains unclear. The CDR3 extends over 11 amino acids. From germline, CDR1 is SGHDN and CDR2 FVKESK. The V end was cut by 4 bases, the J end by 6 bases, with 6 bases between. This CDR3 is CASSLYAEAFF. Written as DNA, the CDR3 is TGTGCCAGCAGCCTATACGCTGAAGCTTTCTTT.